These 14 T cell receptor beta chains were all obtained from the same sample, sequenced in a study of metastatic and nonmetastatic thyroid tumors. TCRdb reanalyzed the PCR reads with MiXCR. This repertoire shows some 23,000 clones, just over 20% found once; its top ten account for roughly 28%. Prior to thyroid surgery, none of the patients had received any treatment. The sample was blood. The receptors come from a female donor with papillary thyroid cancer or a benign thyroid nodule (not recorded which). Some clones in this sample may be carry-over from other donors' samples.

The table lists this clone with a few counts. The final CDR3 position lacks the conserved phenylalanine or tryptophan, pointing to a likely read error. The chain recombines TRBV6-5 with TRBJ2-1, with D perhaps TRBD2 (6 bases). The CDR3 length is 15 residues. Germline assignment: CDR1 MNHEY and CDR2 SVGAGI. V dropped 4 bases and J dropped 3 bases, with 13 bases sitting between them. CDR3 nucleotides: TGTGCCAGCAGTTTGGTACTAGCACTCTACAATGAGCAGTTCTCC. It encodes CASSLVLALYNEQFS.

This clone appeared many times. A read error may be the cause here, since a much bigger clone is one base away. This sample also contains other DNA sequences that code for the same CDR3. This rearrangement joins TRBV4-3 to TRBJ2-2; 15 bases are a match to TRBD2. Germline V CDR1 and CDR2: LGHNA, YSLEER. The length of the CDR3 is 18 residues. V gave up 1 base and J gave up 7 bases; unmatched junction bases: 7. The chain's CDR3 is CASSQARTSGRAGGELFF. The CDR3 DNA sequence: TGCGCCAGCAGCCAAGCCCGGACTAGCGGGAGGGCCGGCGGGGAGCTGTTTTTT.

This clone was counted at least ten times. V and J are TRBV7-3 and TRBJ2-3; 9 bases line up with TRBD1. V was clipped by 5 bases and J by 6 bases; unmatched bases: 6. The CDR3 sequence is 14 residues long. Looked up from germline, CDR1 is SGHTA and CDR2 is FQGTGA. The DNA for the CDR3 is TGTGCCAGCAGCAAACAGGGGGCGCTTGATACGCAGTATTTT. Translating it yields CASSKQGALDTQYF.

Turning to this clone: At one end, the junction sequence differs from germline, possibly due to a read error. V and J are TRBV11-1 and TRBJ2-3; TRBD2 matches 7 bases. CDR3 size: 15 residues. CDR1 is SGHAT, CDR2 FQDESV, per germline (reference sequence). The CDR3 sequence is CASISSGSSTDTQYF. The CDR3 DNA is TGTGCCAGCATCTCTAGCGGTAGTTCCACAGATACACAGTATTTT.

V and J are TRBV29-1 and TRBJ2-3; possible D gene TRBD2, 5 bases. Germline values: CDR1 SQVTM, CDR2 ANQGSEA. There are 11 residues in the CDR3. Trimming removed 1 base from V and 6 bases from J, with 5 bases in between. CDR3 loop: CSVEGGDTQYF. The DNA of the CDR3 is TGCAGCGTTGAAGGAGGGGATACGCAGTATTTT.

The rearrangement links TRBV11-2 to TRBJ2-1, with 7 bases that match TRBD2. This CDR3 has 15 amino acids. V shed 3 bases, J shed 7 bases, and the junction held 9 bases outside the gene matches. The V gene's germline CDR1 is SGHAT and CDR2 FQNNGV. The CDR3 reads CASSFQAGVINEQFF. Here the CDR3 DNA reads TGTGCCAGCAGCTTTCAGGCGGGAGTCATAAATGAGCAGTTCTTC.

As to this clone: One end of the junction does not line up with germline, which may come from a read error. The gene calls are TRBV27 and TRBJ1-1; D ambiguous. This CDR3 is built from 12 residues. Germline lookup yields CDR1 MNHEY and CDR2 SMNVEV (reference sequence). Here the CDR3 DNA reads TGCACCAGCAGTCAAGGGAACACTGAAGCTTTCTTT. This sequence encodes CTSSQGNTEAFF.

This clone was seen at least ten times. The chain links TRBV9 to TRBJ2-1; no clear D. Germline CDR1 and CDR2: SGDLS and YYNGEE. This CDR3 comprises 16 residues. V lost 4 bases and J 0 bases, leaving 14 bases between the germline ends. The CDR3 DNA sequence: TGTGCCAGCAGCCCAGCCGAGATGTTCTCCTACAATGAGCAGTTCTTC. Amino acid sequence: CASSPAEMFSYNEQFF.

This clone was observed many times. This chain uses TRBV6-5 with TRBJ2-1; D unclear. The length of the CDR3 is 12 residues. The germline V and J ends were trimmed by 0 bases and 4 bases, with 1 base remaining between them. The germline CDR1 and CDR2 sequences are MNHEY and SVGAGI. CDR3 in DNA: TGTGCCAGCAGTTACTCGTACAATGAGCAGTTCTTC. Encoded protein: CASSYSYNEQFF.

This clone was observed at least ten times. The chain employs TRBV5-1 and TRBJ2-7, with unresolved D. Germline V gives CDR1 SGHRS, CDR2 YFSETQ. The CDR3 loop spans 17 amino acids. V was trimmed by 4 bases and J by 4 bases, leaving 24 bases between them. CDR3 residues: CASSTAIGSARHYEQYF. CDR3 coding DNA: TGCGCCAGCAGCACCGCAATTGGCAGCGCTCGTCATTACGAGCAGTACTTC.

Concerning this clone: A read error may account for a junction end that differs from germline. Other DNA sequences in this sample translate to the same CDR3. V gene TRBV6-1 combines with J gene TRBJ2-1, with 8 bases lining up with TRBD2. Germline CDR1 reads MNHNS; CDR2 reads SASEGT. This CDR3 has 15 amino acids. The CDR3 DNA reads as TGTGCCAGCAGTGGCGGTACTAGCGGTTACAATGAGCAGTTCTTT. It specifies CASSGGTSGYNEQFF.

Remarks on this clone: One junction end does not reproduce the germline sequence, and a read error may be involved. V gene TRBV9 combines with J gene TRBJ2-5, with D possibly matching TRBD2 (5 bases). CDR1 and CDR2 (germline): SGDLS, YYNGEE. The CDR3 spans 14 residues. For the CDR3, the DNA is TGTGCTAGCAGCGTAGATGGTGGGAGTCATACCCAGTACTTC. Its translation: CASSVDGGSHTQYF.

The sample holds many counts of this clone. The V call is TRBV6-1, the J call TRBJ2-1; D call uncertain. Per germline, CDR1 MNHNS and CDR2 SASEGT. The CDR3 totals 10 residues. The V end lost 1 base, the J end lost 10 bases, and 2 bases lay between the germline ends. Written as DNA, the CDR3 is TGTGCCAGCAGTGAAGGCGAGCAGTTCTTC. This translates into CASSEGEQFF.

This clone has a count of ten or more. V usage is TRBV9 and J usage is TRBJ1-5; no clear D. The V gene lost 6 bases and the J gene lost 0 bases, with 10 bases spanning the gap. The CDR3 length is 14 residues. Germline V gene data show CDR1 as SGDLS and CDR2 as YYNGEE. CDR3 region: CASNPGNSNQPQHF. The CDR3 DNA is TGTGCCAGCAACCCGGGAAATAGCAATCAGCCCCAGCATTTT.